This T cell receptor beta chain was retrieved from a study of Ad26.COV2.S vaccination and SARS-CoV-2 variants. As for the study in general: Donor participated within the Ad26.COV2.S arm of the COV1001 trial. Donor got 5x10^10 or 1x10^11 viral particles of Ad26.COV2.S.

The treatment here: about 20 received Ad26.COV2.S at low or high dose, single or two shots; about 5 received placebo; per-sample allocation not given. All samples were drawn on day 63, counting from the first vaccine or placebo injection. V gave up 2 bases and J gave up 4 bases, with 5 bases separating them. The CDR3 spans 12 residues. Germline lookup yields CDR1 SGDLS and CDR2 YYNGEE. Sequenced by immunoSEQ multiplex PCR; TCRdb stores in-frame clones only, minus some. Of 440,000 or so clones listed, approximately 90% are singletons. The rearrangement joins TRBV9 to TRBJ2-3; D unresolved. The input for sequencing was peripheral blood, taken in a trial of Ad26.COV2.S vaccine versus placebo. The sequence was obtained from a person between 18 and 59 years old who received the Ad26.COV2.S COVID-19 vaccine or a placebo. DNA for the CDR3: TGTGCCAGCAGCGTTAGTTCAGATACGCAGTATTTT. It is translated as CASSVSSDTQYF.